The clone carrying this T cell receptor beta chain has a handful of counts. Primed by a sample-barcoded 5' primer and a J-beta primer mix, a second PCR proceeded for 7 to 11 cycles. Per-sample output comprised a minimum of 3 million paired-end reads containing CDR3. In TCRdb, the 5' RACE reads were re-called with MiXCR into one record per CDR3 protein. The repertoire includes about 1.4 million distinct CDR3 sequences, roughly 64% of them detected once, and 6.5% to 8.5% sits in the top ten. This record belongs to a study of blood T cells in healthy people across ages. The CDR3 sequence is 13 residues long. With 2 bases removed from V and 3 bases from J, the gap between germline ends came to 4 bases. CDR1 MNHEY and CDR2 SVGEGT come from the germline V gene.

The receptor's source is a man between 18 and 29 years old in good health. Sequenced material: blood. The V call is TRBV6-2 or TRBV6-3, the J call TRBJ2-2, with D unclear. CDR3 DNA: TGTGCCAGCAGTTACATAGACACCGGGGAGCTGTTTTTT. It specifies CASSYIDTGELFF.